The 29 T cell receptor beta chains in this list originate from one sample, sequenced in a study of T-cell reconstitution after alpha-beta-depleted transplantation in children. The authors prepared the TCRbeta library with unique molecular identifiers. TCRdb called the PCR reads again in MiXCR, with one record for every CDR3 protein. The sample includes about a million distinct CDR3 sequences, about 31% of them seen just once. The starting material was PBMCs, mostly from graft donor cells, obtained 360 days after TCRalphabeta/CD19-depleted stem cell transplant. The receptors were sampled from a boy younger than two who had a stem cell transplant for SCID, so the T cells may come from the graft donor.

This clonotype came up a few times. The genes are TRBV25-1 and TRBJ2-1, with unresolved D. The germline V and J ends were trimmed by 2 bases and 5 bases, with 10 bases remaining between them. CDR3 length: 14 amino acids. Germline loops: CDR1 MGHDK, CDR2 SYGVNS. The CDR3 bases are TGTGCCAGCAGTGAACCGGGTAGCAACAATGAGCAGTTCTTC. This encodes CASSEPGSNNEQFF.

V gene TRBV4-2 combines with J gene TRBJ2-3; weak D call: TRBD2 (6 bases). CDR3 length: 15 residues. Germline V CDR1 and CDR2: LGHNA, YNFKEQ. V was shortened by 0 bases and J by 5 bases, with 12 bases between the two germline ends. The CDR3 DNA is TGTGCCAGCAGCCAAGATGGTCCGGGGGTAGATACGCAGTATTTT. Protein product: CASSQDGPGVDTQYF.

In this sample, this clonotype turned up a few times. The rearrangement uses TRBV6-5 and TRBJ2-2, with D unresolved. Trimming shortened V by 2 bases and J by 7 bases, and 14 bases separated the two germline ends. CDR1 and CDR2 (germline): MNHEY, SVGAGI. The CDR3 covers 15 residues. The CDR3, as DNA: TGTGCCAGCAGTTACGATTTGCTAGGGCTCGGGGAGCTGTTTTTT. It translates to CASSYDLLGLGELFF.

The chain combines TRBV7-9 with TRBJ1-3; D is perhaps TRBD1 (5 bases). This CDR3 has 15 residues. CDR1 SEHNR and CDR2 FQNEAQ come from the germline V gene (reference sequence). Trimming removed 3 bases from V and 0 bases from J, with 9 bases in between. CDR3 protein: CASSFDSASGNTIYF. CDR3 nucleotide sequence: TGTGCCAGCAGCTTCGACAGTGCCTCTGGAAACACCATATATTTT. Filled out from reference TRBV7-9 and TRBJ1-3, the complete variable domain reads DTGVSQNPRHKITKRGQNVTFRCDPISEHNRLYWYRQTLGQGPEFLTYFQNEAQLEKSRLLSDRFSAERPKGSFSTLEIQRTEQGDSAMYLCASSFDSASGNTIYFGEGSWLTVV.

This clonotype was recorded only once. V is TRBV5-1 and J is TRBJ2-5, with D perhaps being TRBD1 or TRBD2 (5 bases each). V lost 1 base and J 13 bases, leaving 17 bases between the germline ends. This CDR3 has 13 residues. Germline V lookup: CDR1 SGHRS, CDR2 YFSETQ. CDR3 residues: CASSLRGESTLYF. In DNA form, the CDR3 reads TGCGCCAGCAGCTTGAGGGGAGAATCAACCTTGTACTTC. Using reference TRBV5-1 and TRBJ2-5 for the parts outside the CDR3, the full variable domain is KAGVTQTPRYLIKTRGQQVTLSCSPISGHRSVSWYQQTPGQGLQFLFEYFSETQRNKGNFPGRFSGRQFSNSRSEMNVSTLELGDSALYLCASSLRGESTLYFGPGTRLLVL.

The J gene is TRBJ1-1, the V gene TRBV6-2 or TRBV6-3, with a weak D call TRBD1 (5 bases). The CDR3 totals 15 residues. Per the germline V gene, CDR1 is MNHEY and CDR2 is SVGEGT. Trimming left V 6 bases short and J 0 bases short, with 14 bases between. The DNA for the CDR3 is TGTGCCAGCAGGTCGGGCGGGGCGATGAACACTGAAGCTTTCTTT. Protein product: CASRSGGAMNTEAFF.

The chain links TRBV3-1 to TRBJ2-3; possibly TRBD2 for D (6 bases). Trimming cost V 4 bases and J 1 base, with 15 bases left between them. The CDR3 runs 16 residues. CDR1 and CDR2 (germline): LGHDT, YNNKEL (reference sequence). The CDR3 DNA sequence: TGTGCCAGCAGCCGAGATCTGGCTAGCGGCACAGATACGCAGTATTTT. This sequence encodes CASSRDLASGTDTQYF.

The chain recombines TRBV3-1 with TRBJ1-1; D gene unclear. Trimming left V 4 bases short and J 0 bases short, with 9 bases between. This CDR3 has 14 residues. CDR1 is LGHDT and CDR2 is YNNKEL in the germline V gene (reference sequence). The CDR3 coding sequence is TGTGCCAGCAGCCTATCCTGGTTGAACACTGAAGCTTTCTTT. It encodes CASSLSWLNTEAFF. The full variable domain, its missing parts supplied by reference TRBV3-1 and TRBJ1-1, is DTAVSQTPKYLVTQMGNDKSIKCEQNLGHDTMYWYKQDSKKFLKIMFSYNNKELIINETVPNRFSPKSPDKAHLNLHINSLELGDSAVYFCASSLSWLNTEAFFGQGTRLTVV.

The chain uses TRBV20-1 and TRBJ1-1; D unresolved. This CDR3 comprises 13 residues. Germline V gives CDR1 DFQATT, CDR2 SNEGSKA (reference sequence). V was trimmed by 6 bases and J by 10 bases, leaving 21 bases between them. The DNA for the CDR3 is TGCAGTGCCGGGCCCAACCCGGTCCCCGGAGCTTTCTTT. This gives the protein CSAGPNPVPGAFF.

The chain joins TRBV20-1 to TRBJ2-5, with D maybe TRBD2 (6 bases). The V gene lost 3 bases and the J gene lost 2 bases, with 10 bases spanning the gap. The germline V gene encodes CDR1 DFQATT and CDR2 SNEGSKA (reference sequence). The CDR3 sequence is 13 residues long. The CDR3 protein is CSASPSGQETQYF. In nucleotides, the CDR3 is TGCAGTGCTAGTCCCAGCGGGCAAGAGACCCAGTACTTC.

This clonotype has more than one count but fewer than ten. This sequence joins TRBV7-8 and TRBJ2-5, with TRBD1 as a possible D gene (6 bases). In germline, CDR1 is SGHVS, CDR2 FQNEAQ. The V end lost 6 bases, the J end lost 2 bases, and 13 bases lay between the germline ends. The CDR3 covers 14 residues. Here the CDR3 reads CASSYREWQETQYF. The CDR3 DNA reads as TGTGCCAGCAGTTACAGGGAGTGGCAAGAGACCCAGTACTTC.

Only a few counts were recorded for this clonotype. The chain uses TRBV20-1 and TRBJ2-2, with no clear D. Trimming shortened V by 5 bases and J by 2 bases, and 12 bases separated the two germline ends. The CDR3 covers 14 residues. Germline V gene lookup returns CDR1 DFQATT and CDR2 SNEGSKA (reference sequence). CDR3: CSAENRLNTGELFF. CDR3 DNA sequence: TGCAGTGCTGAGAATCGGCTTAACACCGGGGAGCTGTTTTTT.

This clonotype came up a few times. The rearrangement uses TRBV19 and TRBJ1-1; no reliable D call. The CDR3 extends over 14 amino acids. Trimming left V 3 bases short and J 4 bases short, with 12 bases between. Germline values: CDR1 LNHDA, CDR2 SQIVND (reference sequence). The CDR3 here is CASSISPASTEAFF. The DNA for the CDR3 is TGTGCCAGTAGTATTAGCCCGGCCTCCACTGAAGCTTTCTTT.

The chain couples TRBV28 to TRBJ1-4, with 8 bases that match TRBD1. The CDR3 runs to 16 residues. J was trimmed by 5 bases and V by 5 bases; bases with no gene match: 10. CDR1 and CDR2 from the germline V gene are MDHEN and SYDVKM. The CDR3 sequence is CASSEVSGQVNEKLFF. DNA of the CDR3: TGTGCCAGCAGTGAAGTCTCGGGACAGGTGAATGAAAAACTGTTTTTT.

This chain links TRBV7-9 with TRBJ1-4; no firm D call. The CDR3 loop spans 14 amino acids. Germline assignment: CDR1 SEHNR and CDR2 FQNEAQ (reference sequence). V was trimmed by 2 bases and J by 3 bases, leaving 7 bases between them. The CDR3 is CASSLQVSNEKLFF. The CDR3 bases are TGTGCCAGCAGCTTACAGGTGTCTAATGAAAAACTGTTTTTT.

V gene TRBV12-3 or TRBV12-4 combines with J gene TRBJ2-1; possible D gene TRBD2, 7 bases. The CDR3 contains 15 residues. Trimming shortened V by 4 bases and J by 9 bases, and 19 bases separated the two germline ends. CDR3 region: CASSSDRTGGGEQFF. DNA for the CDR3: TGTGCCAGCAGTTCGGACCGGACGGGGGGCGGTGAGCAGTTCTTC.

The chain links TRBV27 to TRBJ1-2; 8 bases are a match to TRBD1. The CDR3 extends over 14 amino acids. Per the germline V gene, CDR1 is MNHEY and CDR2 is SMNVEV (reference sequence). The V and J ends lost 5 bases and 4 bases, in that order; junction bases with no gene match: 6. The DNA for the CDR3 is TGTGCCAGCAGTATTGACAGGGGTGGCTATGGCTACACCTTC. Its protein product is CASSIDRGGYGYTF.

The chain recombines TRBV29-1 with TRBJ2-7, with TRBD1 identical over 7 bases. Germline trimming cut 3 bases from V and 3 bases from J; bases unmatched to any gene: 8. The germline V gene encodes CDR1 SQVTM and CDR2 ANQGSEA. CDR3 length equals 14 residues. The CDR3, as DNA: TGCAGCGTTGATGGTGGGACAGTAGGCTACGAGCAGTACTTC. Amino acid sequence: CSVDGGTVGYEQYF.

In its sample, this clonotype was seen a few times. The J gene is TRBJ2-3, the V gene TRBV7-2, with D tentatively TRBD2 (6 bases). Germline V gene data show CDR1 as SGHTA and CDR2 as FQGNSA. V was cut by 5 bases and J by 8 bases, with 17 bases left in between. CDR3 length: 14 amino acids. The CDR3: CASSPRDWGPTQYF. The CDR3 region has the DNA TGTGCCAGCAGCCCTCGGGACTGGGGTCCTACGCAGTATTTT.

The chain couples TRBV20-1 to TRBJ2-5, with a weak D call TRBD2 (5 bases). V lost 4 bases to trimming and J lost 4 bases, with 16 bases between them. The V gene's germline CDR1 is DFQATT and CDR2 SNEGSKA (reference sequence). The CDR3 contains 14 residues. The CDR3 spells CSATLLGLRETQYF. The DNA of the CDR3 is TGCAGTGCTACCCTACTAGGACTCAGAGAGACCCAGTACTTC.

The rearrangement uses TRBV12-3 or TRBV12-4 and TRBJ2-7; TRBD2 matches 10 bases. The CDR3 totals 18 residues. V lost 2 bases to trimming and J lost 2 bases; unmatched junction nucleotides: 12. The CDR3 is CASSLSFSGLAETYEQYF. CDR3 coding DNA: TGTGCCAGCAGTTTAAGTTTCTCAGGACTAGCGGAGACCTACGAGCAGTACTTC.

This clonotype has a handful of counts. J is TRBJ2-7 and V is TRBV20-1, with TRBD2 matching over 8 bases. V was pared by 6 bases and J by 1 base, with 8 bases of the junction left unmatched. The CDR3 is 14 residues long. Germline CDR1 and CDR2: DFQATT and SNEGSKA (reference sequence). The CDR3: CSALYSGASYEQYF. The CDR3 DNA follows: TGCAGTGCCCTGTATAGCGGGGCGTCCTACGAGCAGTACTTC.

This clonotype was seen only once. This sequence joins TRBV2 and TRBJ1-4, with no clear D. The germline CDR1 and CDR2 sequences are SNHLY and FYNNEI. The CDR3 is made up of 10 amino acids. Trimming removed 8 bases from V and 7 bases from J, with 5 bases in between. CDR3 amino acids: CASRLEKLFF. The CDR3 DNA sequence: TGTGCCAGCCGCCTTGAAAAACTGTTTTTT. The variable domain in full, completed from reference TRBV2 and TRBJ1-4, reads EPEVTQTPSHQVTQMGQEVILRCVPISNHLYFYWYRQILGQKVEFLVSFYNNEISEKSEIFDDQFSVERPDGSNFTLKIRSTKLEDSAMYFCASRLEKLFFGSGTQLSVL.

This clonotype was seen more than once but under ten times. The V gene is TRBV28, the J gene TRBJ1-6, with TRBD1 as a possible D gene (5 bases). Germline CDR1 MDHEN, CDR2 SYDVKM. The V end lost 2 bases, the J end lost 8 bases, and 19 bases lay between the germline ends. This CDR3 comprises 17 residues. The CDR3 region has the DNA TGTGCCAGCAGTTTAGATATTGGTCCGGGGCAGTATTCACCCCTCCACTTT. Translating it yields CASSLDIGPGQYSPLHF.

The genes are TRBV3-1 and TRBJ2-2; 7 bases are shared with TRBD1. V lost 0 bases, J lost 9 bases, and 4 bases stayed unmatched. CDR3 length equals 14 residues. The germline V gene has CDR1 LGHDT and CDR2 YNNKEL (reference sequence). The CDR3 coding sequence is TGTGCCAGCAGCCAAGATCTAGGGGGCCGGGAGCTGTTTTTT. Amino acids: CASSQDLGGRELFF.

The CDR3 loop reads CASTSAVDYEQYF. Written as DNA, the CDR3 is TGCGCCAGTACCTCCGCGGTTGACTACGAGCAGTACTTC. The gene calls are TRBV5-1 and TRBJ2-7; no definite D call. This CDR3 region has 13 residues. V shed 8 bases and J shed 3 bases, with 15 bases lying between them. CDR1 and CDR2 (germline): SGHRS, YFSETQ.

The V gene is TRBV7-2, the J gene TRBJ1-2; no clear D gene. The germline V gene encodes CDR1 SGHTA and CDR2 FQGNSA. Trimming took 1 base from V and 0 from J, leaving 9 bases between them. CDR3 length: 15 residues. The CDR3 DNA sequence: TGTGCCAGCAGCTTAGATGGCTCCTCTAACTATGGCTACACCTTC. Residues: CASSLDGSSNYGYTF.

The gene calls are TRBV11-1 and TRBJ2-7; weak D call: TRBD1 (5 bases). Trimming shortened V by 4 bases and J by 3 bases, and 13 bases separated the two germline ends. Germline assignment: CDR1 SGHAT and CDR2 FQDESV (reference sequence). The CDR3 length is 14 residues. The DNA for the CDR3 is TGTGCCAGCAGCTCTACCAGGGCCGGCTACGAGCAGTACTTC. Protein product: CASSSTRAGYEQYF.

The chain uses TRBV3-1 and TRBJ2-3, with 7 bases aligning to TRBD1. The CDR3 runs to 15 residues. Per the germline V gene, CDR1 is LGHDT and CDR2 is YNNKEL (reference sequence). V dropped 4 bases and J dropped 8; count of bases not matched to a gene: 12. CDR3 amino acids: CASSRSGGSFGTQYF. The CDR3 nucleotides are TGTGCCAGCAGCCGATCAGGGGGAAGCTTCGGTACGCAGTATTTT.